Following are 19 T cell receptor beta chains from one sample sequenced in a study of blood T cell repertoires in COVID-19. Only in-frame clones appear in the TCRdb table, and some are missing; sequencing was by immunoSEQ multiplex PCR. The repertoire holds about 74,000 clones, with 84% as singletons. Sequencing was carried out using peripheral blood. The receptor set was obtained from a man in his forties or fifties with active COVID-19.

CDR3 nucleotide sequence: TGCGCCAGCAGCTTGGCCGAAGGGGGCCCTGAAGCTTTCTTT. Its protein product is CASSLAEGGPEAFF. The rearrangement joins TRBV5-1 to TRBJ1-1, with TRBD1 matching 7 bases. The CDR3 is made up of 14 amino acids. Germline V gene sequence: CDR1 SGHRS, CDR2 YFSETQ. Trimming at V came to 0 bases and at J to 6 bases, leaving 5 bases not matched to a gene.

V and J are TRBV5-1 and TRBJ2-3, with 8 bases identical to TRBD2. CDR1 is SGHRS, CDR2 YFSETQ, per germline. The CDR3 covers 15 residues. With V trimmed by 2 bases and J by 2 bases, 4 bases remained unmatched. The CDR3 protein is CASSLTSGHTDTQYF. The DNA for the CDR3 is TGCGCCAGCAGCTTAACTAGCGGACACACAGATACGCAGTATTTT.

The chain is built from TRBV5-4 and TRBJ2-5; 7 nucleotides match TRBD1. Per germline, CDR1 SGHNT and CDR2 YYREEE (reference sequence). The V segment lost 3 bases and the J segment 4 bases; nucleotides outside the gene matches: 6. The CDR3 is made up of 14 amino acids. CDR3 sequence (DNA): TGTGCCAGCAGCTCACAGGGGTCGGGAGAGACCCAGTACTTC. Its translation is CASSSQGSGETQYF.

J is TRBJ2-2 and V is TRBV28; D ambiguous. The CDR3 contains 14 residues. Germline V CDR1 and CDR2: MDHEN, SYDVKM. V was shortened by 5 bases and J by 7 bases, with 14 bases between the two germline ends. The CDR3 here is CASSPALGRGELFF. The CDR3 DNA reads TGTGCCAGCAGTCCAGCCCTTGGGCGCGGGGAGCTGTTTTTT.

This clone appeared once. CDR3 loop: CASSDHRAYEQYF. Here the CDR3 DNA reads TGTGCCAGCAGTGACCACCGGGCCTACGAGCAGTACTTC. J is TRBJ2-7 and V is TRBV6-1; no definite D call. Trimming cost V 3 bases and J 2 bases, with 8 bases left between them. The CDR3 consists of 13 residues. CDR1 and CDR2 from the germline V gene are MNHNS and SASEGT.

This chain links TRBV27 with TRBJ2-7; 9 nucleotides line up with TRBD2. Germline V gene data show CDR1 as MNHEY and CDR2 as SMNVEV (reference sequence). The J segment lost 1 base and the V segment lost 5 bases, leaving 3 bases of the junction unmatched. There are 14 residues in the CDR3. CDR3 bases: TGTGCCAGCAGTCTTAGCGGGAGTTCCTACGAGCAGTACTTC. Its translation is CASSLSGSSYEQYF.

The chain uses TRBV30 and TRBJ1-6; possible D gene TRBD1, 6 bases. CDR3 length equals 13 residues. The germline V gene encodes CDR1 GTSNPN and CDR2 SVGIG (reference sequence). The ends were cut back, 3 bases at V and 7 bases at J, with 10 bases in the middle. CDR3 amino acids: CAWSDRRNSPLHF. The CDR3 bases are TGTGCCTGGAGCGACAGGAGGAATTCACCCCTCCACTTT.

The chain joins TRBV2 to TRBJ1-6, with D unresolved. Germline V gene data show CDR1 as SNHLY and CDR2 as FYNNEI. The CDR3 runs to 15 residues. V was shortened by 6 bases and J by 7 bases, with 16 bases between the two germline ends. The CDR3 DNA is TGTGCCAGCAGCGCAAAACACGTTTTGAATTCACCCCTCCACTTT. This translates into CASSAKHVLNSPLHF.

As DNA, the CDR3 is TGTGCCAGCAGCCTGGCCGGGTCCGGGGGTTACGAGCAGTACTTC. Its protein is CASSLAGSGGYEQYF. The rearrangement links TRBV5-4 to TRBJ2-7; D perhaps matches TRBD2 (6 bases). Trimming pared 4 bases from V and 4 bases from J, leaving 18 bases between. The CDR3 is 15 residues long. Germline V gives CDR1 SGHNT, CDR2 YYREEE (reference sequence).

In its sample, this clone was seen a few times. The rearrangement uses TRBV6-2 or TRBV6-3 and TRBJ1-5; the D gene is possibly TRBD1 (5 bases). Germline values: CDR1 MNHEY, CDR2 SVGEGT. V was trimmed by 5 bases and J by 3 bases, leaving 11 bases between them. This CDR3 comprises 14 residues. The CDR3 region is CASSLQAYNQPQHF. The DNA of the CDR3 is TGTGCCAGCAGTCTACAGGCGTACAATCAGCCCCAGCATTTT.

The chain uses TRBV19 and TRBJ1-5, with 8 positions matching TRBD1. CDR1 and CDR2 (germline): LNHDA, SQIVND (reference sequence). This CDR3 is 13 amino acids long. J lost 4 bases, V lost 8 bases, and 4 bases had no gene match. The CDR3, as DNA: TGTGCCAGTGCCGGGACAGGTAATCAGCCCCAGCATTTT. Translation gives CASAGTGNQPQHF.

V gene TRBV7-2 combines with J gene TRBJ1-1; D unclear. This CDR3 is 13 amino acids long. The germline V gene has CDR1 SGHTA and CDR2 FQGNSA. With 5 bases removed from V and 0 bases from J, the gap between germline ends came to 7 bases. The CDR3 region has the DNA TGTGCCAGCAGCCGCGGGATGAACACTGAAGCTTTCTTT. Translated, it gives CASSRGMNTEAFF.

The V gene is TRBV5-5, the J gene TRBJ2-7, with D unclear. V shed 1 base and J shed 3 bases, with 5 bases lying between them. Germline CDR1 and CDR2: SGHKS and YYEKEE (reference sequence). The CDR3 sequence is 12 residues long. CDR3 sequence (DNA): TGTGCCAGCAGCTTGACACACTACGAGCAGTACTTC. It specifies CASSLTHYEQYF.

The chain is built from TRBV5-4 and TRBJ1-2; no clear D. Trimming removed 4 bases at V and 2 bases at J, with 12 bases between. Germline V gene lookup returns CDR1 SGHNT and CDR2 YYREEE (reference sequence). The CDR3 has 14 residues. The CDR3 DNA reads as TGTGCCAGCAGCCGAGGTGGAGTAAACTATGGCTACACCTTC. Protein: CASSRGGVNYGYTF.

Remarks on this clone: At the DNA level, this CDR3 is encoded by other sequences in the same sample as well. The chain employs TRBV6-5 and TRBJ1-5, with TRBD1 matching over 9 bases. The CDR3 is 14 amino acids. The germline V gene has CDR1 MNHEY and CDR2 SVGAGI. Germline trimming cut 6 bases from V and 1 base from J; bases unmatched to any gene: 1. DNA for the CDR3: TGTGCCAGCAGACAGGGGGCAAGCAATCAGCCCCAGCATTTT. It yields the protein CASRQGASNQPQHF.

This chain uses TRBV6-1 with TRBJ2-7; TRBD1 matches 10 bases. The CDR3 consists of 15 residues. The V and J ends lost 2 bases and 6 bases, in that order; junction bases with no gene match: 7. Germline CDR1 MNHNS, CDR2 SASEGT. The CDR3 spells CASSERGQGIGEQYF. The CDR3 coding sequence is TGTGCCAGCAGTGAAAGGGGACAGGGGATCGGCGAGCAGTACTTC.

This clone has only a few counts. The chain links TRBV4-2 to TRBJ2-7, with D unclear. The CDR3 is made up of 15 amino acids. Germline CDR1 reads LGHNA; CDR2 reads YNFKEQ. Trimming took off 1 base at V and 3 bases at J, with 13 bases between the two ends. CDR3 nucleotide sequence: TGTGCCAGCAGCCAAGTAGGCTCCTCGGGCTACGAGCAGTACTTC. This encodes CASSQVGSSGYEQYF.

CDR3 protein: CASSPTGFSGNTIYF. Written as DNA, the CDR3 is TGTGCCAGCAGCCCGACAGGGTTCTCTGGAAACACCATATATTTT. J is TRBJ1-3 and V is TRBV14; TRBD1 agrees at 7 bases. There are 15 residues in the CDR3. Germline trimming cut 4 bases from V and 0 bases from J; bases unmatched to any gene: 3. From germline, CDR1 is SGHDN and CDR2 FVKESK.

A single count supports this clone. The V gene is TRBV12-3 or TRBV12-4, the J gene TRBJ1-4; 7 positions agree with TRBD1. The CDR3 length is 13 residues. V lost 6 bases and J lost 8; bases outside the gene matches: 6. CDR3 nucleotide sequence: TGTGCCAGCAGCTGGGACAGAACAGAAAAACTGTTTTTT. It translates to CASSWDRTEKLFF.